Many counts were recorded for the clone carrying this T cell receptor (beta chain). The antigen remains unidentified. The record originates from a study of T cells after yellow fever vaccination. Study-level background: Any fraction with a low cell number was prepared using SMART-Seq v4 Ultra Low Input. Study results and caveats: The booster saw the reappearance of most primary-vaccination clones (around 95% CD4, 80% to 90% CD8). The CD4 compartment and the CD8 compartment contained a small share of clonotypes in common.

CDR1 LNHNV and CDR2 YYDKDF come from the germline V gene (reference sequence). V lost 6 bases and J lost 2, with 7 bases in between. The CDR3 has 13 residues. TCR cDNA, made by 5'RACE template switching, carried an added universal primer site and UMIs. TCRdb itself ran the 5' RACE reads through MiXCR, one entry per CDR3 protein. The data contain about 220,000 distinct CDR3 sequences, roughly 6.8% of them seen just once; the ten biggest clones take up roughly 1%. This TCR came from a young man who received the YFV17D yellow fever vaccine. V usage is TRBV15 and J usage is TRBJ2-2; D gene unclear. The sample here was CD4+ T cells sorted from PBMCs, taken on the day of the yellow fever booster vaccination. The CDR3, as DNA: TGTGCCACCAGGTACGGAAACACCGGGGAGCTGTTTTTT. Translation gives CATRYGNTGELFF.